The entry that follows covers one T cell receptor beta chain sequence. The identical CDR3 is also encoded by other nucleotide sequences in the sample. CDR1 MNHNY and CDR2 SVGAGI come from the germline V gene (reference sequence). The CDR3 has 15 amino acids. V shed 2 bases and J 6 bases; nucleotides not matched to a gene: 7. The source of the sample is a study of cytomegalovirus exposure and HLA in healthy donors. PCR was performed using 60 Vbeta and 13 Jbeta primers. Measured with immunoSEQ multiplex PCR; TCRdb has only the in-frame clones, and not every one. The repertoire holds 150,000 to 200,000 clones, 65% to 80% seen once, with approximately 2.9% in the top ten.

Sequencing was performed on PBMCs. This clonotype originated in a woman in her thirties or forties in good health and CMV-seropositive. This chain connects TRBV6-6 to TRBJ2-7, with TRBD1 matching 10 bases. CDR3 in amino acids: CASSYDTWTGGEQYF. CDR3 nucleotides: TGTGCCAGCAGTTACGATACTTGGACAGGGGGCGAGCAGTACTTC.